This T cell receptor beta chain stems from a study of CD8+CD57+ T cells in acquired aplastic anemia. Study context: Sorted CD4+ and CD8+ cells yielded 3.2 ug of DNA on average.

CDR3 and TCR beta VDJ profiling relied on a genomic DNA template. TCRdb itself ran the reads through MiXCR, one entry per CDR3 protein. The sample includes roughly 58,000 distinct CDR3 sequences, around 50% of them seen just once. Between the trimmed V and J ends, which lost 2 bases and 9 bases, there was a span of 14 bases. This CDR3 comprises 14 residues. Germline CDR1 reads MDHEN; CDR2 reads SYDVKM. This clonotype was detected many times. Antigen: not known. Study observations and caveats: Sharing between patients and controls was observed for twenty-nine CD8+ CDR3 sequences.

V usage is TRBV28 and J usage is TRBJ1-5, with no clear D. The specimen was sorted CD4+, CD8+, or CD8+CD57+ T cells (not recorded which) from PBMCs. This receptor was obtained from a human donor in good health, serving as a control. The CDR3 DNA sequence: TGTGCCAGCAGTTTAGGCGGGTTTGCGGCGCCCCAGCATTTT. Translated, it gives CASSLGGFAAPQHF.